This is a list of T cell receptor beta chains from one sample in a study of blood T cell repertoires in COVID-19. The table came from immunoSEQ multiplex PCR; TCRdb's copy has only in-frame clones and leaves some out. Of some 96,000 clones in the sample, over 80% were seen once. Sample: peripheral blood. The receptors come from a human donor in a cohort sampled during active COVID-19. The CDR3 runs from the conserved cysteine through the conserved F or W. The order of the fields is V gene, J gene, clone size, D gene, CDR3 protein, CDR3 DNA. D genes are given only for firm matches. Not all rows give a size; the values are once, few, many and, for expanded clones, a class.

TRBV7-6	TRBJ2-1	-	TRBD2	CASSSRTSGSHEQFF	TGTGCCAGCAGCTCCCGAACTAGCGGGAGTCATGAGCAGTTCTTC
TRBV5-5	TRBJ1-2	-	TRBD1	CASSSGTGREGYTF	TGTGCCAGCAGCTCCGGGACAGGGCGAGAAGGCTACACCTTC
TRBV7-9	TRBJ2-1	many	-	CASSLTSPGDNEQFF	TGTGCCAGCAGCTTAACTAGCCCTGGGGACAATGAGCAGTTCTTC
TRBV24-1	TRBJ1-5	medium-sized	TRBD1	CATSGQGAGNQPQHF	TGTGCCACCAGTGGACAGGGGGCGGGCAATCAGCCCCAGCATTTT
TRBV7-3	TRBJ2-5	-	TRBD1	CASSRTGGSSETQYF	TGTGCCAGCAGCCGCACAGGGGGAAGTTCGGAGACCCAGTACTTC
TRBV18	TRBJ1-2	-	-	CASSPSGRDNYGYTF	TGTGCCAGCTCACCCTCCGGACGGGATAACTATGGCTACACCTTC
TRBV7-8	TRBJ1-2	-	-	CASTHTRFSDSSGYTF	TGTGCCAGCACGCATACCCGCTTCAGCGATTCTTCGGGCTACACCTTC
TRBV4-1	TRBJ2-3	-	TRBD1	CASSNVGTGTYTDTQYF	TGCGCCAGCAGCAACGTTGGGACAGGGACTTACACAGATACGCAGTATTTT
TRBV19	TRBJ2-7	-	-	CASSPFNREGSYEQYF	TGTGCCAGTAGTCCCTTCAACAGGGAGGGGTCCTACGAGCAGTACTTC
TRBV6-5	TRBJ1-2	-	TRBD1	CASSPRTGANYGYTF	TGTGCCAGCAGCCCCCGGACAGGGGCAAACTATGGCTACACCTTC
TRBV5-8	TRBJ1-5	-	TRBD1	CASIKDRAIFNQPQHF	TGTGCCAGCATCAAGGACAGGGCGATTTTCAATCAGCCCCAGCATTTT
TRBV28	TRBJ2-3	-	-	CASSLLLGSTDTQYF	TGTGCCAGCAGTTTACTCCTCGGGAGCACAGATACGCAGTATTTT
TRBV2	TRBJ1-5	-	-	CASSEFRENQPQHF	TGTGCCAGCAGTGAATTTCGGGAGAATCAGCCCCAGCATTTT
TRBV5-4	TRBJ2-5	-	TRBD2	CASTSGTSGKETQYF	TGTGCCAGCACCAGTGGGACTAGCGGGAAAGAGACCCAGTACTTC
TRBV3-1/TRBV3-2	TRBJ1-2	-	-	CASSHLGQTEGYTF	TGTGCCAGCAGCCATCTCGGACAAACCGAGGGCTACACCTTC
TRBV4-1	TRBJ1-2	few	TRBD1	CASSRIPGQGANYGYTF	TGCGCCAGCAGCCGGATACCGGGACAGGGTGCTAACTATGGCTACACCTTC
TRBV6-1	TRBJ2-7	-	-	CASSEVGGLTYEQYF	TGTGCCAGCAGTGAAGTGGGGGGTTTAACCTACGAGCAGTACTTC
TRBV19	TRBJ1-4	-	-	CASSARTATNEKLFF	TGTGCCAGTAGTGCGAGGACAGCAACTAATGAAAAACTGTTTTTT
TRBV6-1	TRBJ1-5	-	TRBD1	CASSEGGQGGNQPQHF	TGTGCCAGCAGTGAAGGGGGGCAGGGGGGCAATCAGCCCCAGCATTTT
TRBV19	TRBJ2-5	-	TRBD1	CASSIRGRQETQYF	TGTGCCAGTAGTATAAGGGGGCGACAAGAGACCCAGTACTTC
TRBV9	TRBJ2-1	few	-	CASSVGWAATYNEQFF	TGTGCCAGCAGCGTAGGTTGGGCAGCTACCTACAATGAGCAGTTCTTC
TRBV4-3	TRBJ1-4	-	TRBD1	CASSQDLVTGGRDEKLFF	TGCGCCAGCAGCCAAGATTTAGTGACAGGGGGCCGCGATGAAAAACTGTTTTTT
TRBV7-3	TRBJ2-1	-	-	CASSSLSNSEQFF	TGTGCCAGCAGCTCCCTATCCAATAGTGAGCAGTTCTTC
TRBV20-1	TRBJ2-1	few	-	CSASRALAFF	TGCAGTGCTAGTCGTGCCTTAGCGTTCTTC
TRBV20-1	TRBJ2-5	-	TRBD2	CSASSASGGQETQYF	TGCAGTGCTAGTTCGGCTAGCGGGGGACAAGAGACCCAGTACTTC
TRBV24-1	TRBJ2-1	-	TRBD2	CATSLGSGSDNEQFF	TGTGCCACCTCCCTCGGTAGCGGGAGTGATAATGAGCAGTTCTTC
TRBV18	TRBJ2-1	-	TRBD2	CASSPTTLAAYNEQFF	TGTGCCAGCTCCCCCACGACACTAGCGGCGTACAATGAGCAGTTCTTC
TRBV18	TRBJ2-7	-	TRBD2	CASSPLFLSPSGSYEQYF	TGTGCCAGCTCACCGCTATTTCTGAGCCCTAGCGGGTCCTACGAGCAGTACTTC
TRBV6-5	TRBJ1-1	-	-	CASSPTRWNTEAFF	TGTGCCAGCAGCCCGACAAGGTGGAACACTGAAGCTTTCTTT
TRBV30	TRBJ2-4	-	-	CAWALSGGPKNIQYF	TGTGCCTGGGCCCTATCCGGGGGTCCCAAAAACATTCAGTACTTC
TRBV7-3	TRBJ1-1	-	-	CASSQEPRGSYTEAFF	TGTGCCAGCAGCCAAGAACCAAGGGGGAGTTACACTGAAGCTTTCTTT
TRBV29-1	TRBJ1-2	-	TRBD1	CSVEDRRFTGTGDGYTF	TGCAGCGTTGAAGATCGGAGATTTACCGGGACAGGTGATGGCTACACCTTC
TRBV9	TRBJ2-7	-	TRBD1	CASSVAGAGGNEQYF	TGTGCCAGCAGCGTAGCGGGAGCAGGGGGCAACGAGCAGTACTTC
TRBV3-1/TRBV3-2	TRBJ2-1	-	TRBD2	CASSQLQAGVYNEQFF	TGTGCCAGCAGCCAACTTCAAGCGGGGGTTTACAATGAGCAGTTCTTC
TRBV5-6	TRBJ2-2	-	-	CASSLAGGPTGTGELFF	TGTGCCAGCAGCTTGGCCGGGGGGCCGACGGGCACCGGGGAGCTGTTTTTT
TRBV6-5	TRBJ2-7	-	TRBD1	CASSYSTGGYYEQYF	TGTGCCAGCAGTTACTCGACAGGGGGCTATTACGAGCAGTACTTC
TRBV7-9	TRBJ2-7	-	-	CASSQSRAAEQYF	TGTGCCAGCAGCCAGTCCAGGGCTGCCGAGCAGTACTTC
TRBV7-9	TRBJ2-1	-	-	CASSLLPAGYNEQFF	TGTGCCAGCAGCTTACTTCCCGCAGGGTACAATGAGCAGTTCTTC
TRBV24-1	TRBJ2-7	-	TRBD2	CATSKGSGSHEQYF	TGTGCCACCAGTAAAGGTAGCGGGAGTCACGAGCAGTACTTC
TRBV5-3	TRBJ1-1	-	TRBD1	CARSGGQPANTEAFF	TGTGCCAGAAGCGGGGGACAGCCCGCGAACACTGAAGCTTTCTTT
TRBV14	TRBJ2-1	-	-	CASSQDRGFEQFF	TGTGCCAGCAGCCAAGACAGGGGTTTCGAGCAGTTCTTC